Listed here are 9 T cell receptor beta chains from one sample, sequenced in a study of beta chain features in type 1 diabetes. General study results and limits: Shortening of TCRB CDR3s, moderate but significant, appeared in all four CD4+ subsets of Type 1 diabetes patients.

TCRB transcripts that were expressed got sequenced, as all of the isolated RNA had been reverse transcribed. Profiled with immunoSEQ multiplex PCR; TCRdb holds only in-frame clones, not every one. The sample lists approximately 60,000 clones, roughly 50% occurring once. These receptors are not linked to any known antigen. The sample taken for sequencing was Tregs from blood. The source of these receptors is a woman aged 35 to 49 with type 1 diabetes.

The CDR3 sequence: CASSPEREQFF. In DNA form, the CDR3 reads TGTGCCAGCTCACCAGAGAGAGAGCAGTTCTTC. This sequence joins TRBV18 and TRBJ2-1; unclear D gene. CDR3 length: 11 residues. Deletions cut 2 bases from V and 10 bases from J, with 6 bases between. Germline-derived CDR1 and CDR2 are KGHSH and LQKENI.

The chain uses TRBV9 and TRBJ2-2, with D perhaps TRBD2 (5 bases). The CDR3 runs to 16 residues. Germline V CDR1 and CDR2: SGDLS, YYNGEE. Trimming removed 0 bases at V and 2 bases at J, with 11 bases between. The chain's CDR3 is CASSVANRGNTGELFF. In DNA form, the CDR3 reads TGTGCCAGCAGCGTAGCTAACCGGGGAAACACCGGGGAGCTGTTTTTT.

This clone has more than one count but fewer than ten. The J gene is TRBJ2-1, the V gene TRBV21-1; TRBD2 was called by the table and not checked on the DNA. TRBV21-1 is labeled a pseudogene. The CDR3 runs 18 residues. The CDR3 coding sequence is TGTGCCAGCAGCAAAGTGGGGGAGGTAGCTAGCGGGAAGGGTGAGCAGTTCTTC. This gives the protein CASSKVGEVASGKGEQFF.

With regard to this clone: One end of the junction does not line up with germline, which may come from a read error. The chain is built from TRBV7-2 and TRBJ1-2, with a tentative D call TRBD1 (6 bases). Germline V gene lookup returns CDR1 SGHTA and CDR2 FQGNSA. CDR3 length: 10 amino acids. The CDR3 DNA reads TGTGCCAGCAGCCCAGGGACATCCCCCTTC. The encoded protein is CASSPGTSPF.

The rearrangement links TRBV7-2 to TRBJ1-1; 12 bases match TRBD1. V lost 5 bases to trimming and J lost 1 base; unmatched junction nucleotides: 11. This CDR3 has 18 amino acids. CDR1 and CDR2 from the germline V gene are SGHTA and FQGNSA. In DNA, the CDR3 is TGTGCCAGCAGCGTCGACCCGGGACAGGGGGCCGGGAACACTGAAGCTTTCTTT. This translates into CASSVDPGQGAGNTEAFF.

The chain uses TRBV6-1 and TRBJ1-2, with no clear D. Trimming stripped 2 bases from V and 4 bases from J, with 8 bases between. CDR3 length: 13 residues. CDR1 is MNHNS, CDR2 SASEGT, per germline. CDR3 sequence reads: CASSEWESYGYTF. DNA of the CDR3: TGTGCCAGCAGTGAATGGGAGAGCTATGGCTACACCTTC.

CDR3 sequence reads: CASSRQGGSQPQHF. Written as DNA, the CDR3 is TGTGCCAGTAGTCGCCAGGGGGGCAGCCAGCCCCAGCATTTT. The chain is built from TRBV19 and TRBJ1-5; TRBD1 agrees at 7 bases. After removal of 5 bases from V and 7 bases from J, the junction contained 8 bases not matched to a gene. The CDR3 consists of 14 residues. Germline CDR1 and CDR2: LNHDA and SQIVND (reference sequence).

This clone was found a few times. This chain uses TRBV5-1 with TRBJ2-2; maybe TRBD2 (7 bases). The V end was cut by 0 bases, the J end by 3 bases, with 12 bases between. The germline gives CDR1 SGHRS, CDR2 YFSETQ. The CDR3 sequence is 16 residues long. This CDR3 is CASSLAGGRYTGELFF. In DNA, the CDR3 is TGCGCCAGCAGCTTGGCCGGGGGGCGTTACACCGGGGAGCTGTTTTTT.

The gene calls are TRBV28 and TRBJ2-7; maybe TRBD2 (5 bases). CDR1 is MDHEN and CDR2 is SYDVKM in the germline V gene. This CDR3 contains 14 residues. Trimming took 6 bases from V and 4 from J, leaving 16 bases between them. The CDR3 here is CASRAEATVYEQYF. CDR3 nucleotide sequence: TGTGCCAGCAGGGCGGAGGCCACAGTATACGAGCAGTACTTC. The whole variable domain, filled in from reference TRBV28 and TRBJ2-7, reads DVKVTQSSRYLVKRTGEKVFLECVQDMDHENMFWYRQDPGLGLRLIYFSYDVKMKEKGDIPEGYSVSREKKERFSLILESASTNQTSMYLCASRAEATVYEQYFGPGTRLTVT.